This T cell receptor beta chain was identified during a study of CD8+ T cells in alopecia areata. On the study more broadly: Treated patients were given oral tofacitinib, which was dosed at 5 to 10 mg twice daily.

CDR3 length: 11 residues. The V gene's germline CDR1 is GTSNPN and CDR2 SVGIG (reference sequence). V was trimmed by 7 bases and J by 0 bases, leaving 7 bases between them. General study points: The study found that many expanded lesional clones persisted in scalp and blood during tofacitinib. Among the top 100, expanded CD8+ clones, as well as scalp clonality, were significantly decreased by tofacitinib.

Described treatment: oral pan-JAK inhibitor, 5-10 mg twice daily. This clone showed up just once. Antigen unknown. RNA extraction and reverse transcription yielded cDNA as sequencing template. Generated by immunoSEQ multiplex PCR, the TCRdb table keeps only in-frame clones and is missing some. The table includes over 150,000 clones, 53% detected once. The source was CD8+ T cells sorted from blood, collected at week 24, from a patient treated with tofacitinib. The sequence was obtained from a human donor with alopecia areata. This sequence joins TRBV30 and TRBJ2-7, with unresolved D. The CDR3 DNA is TGTGCCTACACCAGCTCCTACGAGCAGTACTTC. This gives the protein CAYTSSYEQYF.